Shown below are 22 T cell receptor beta chains from a single sample sequenced in a study of blood T cell repertoires in COVID-19. Libraries were prepared by immunoSEQ multiplex PCR; TCRdb keeps only in-frame clonotypes and omits some of them. Among about 71,000 clones, around 87% were seen once, and the ten largest hold 2.7%. What was sequenced was peripheral blood. Receptors originate from a man aged 45-65 years with acute or convalescent COVID-19.

The chain employs TRBV19 and TRBJ2-2; 8 positions agree with TRBD1. Losses at the gene ends were 6 bases for V and 2 bases for J; bases not matched to a gene: 5. CDR1 and CDR2 (germline): LNHDA, SQIVND (reference sequence). The CDR3 totals 15 residues. The CDR3 coding sequence is TGTGCCAGTAGCGGAACAGGGGGAAACACCGGGGAGCTGTTTTTT. Protein product: CASSGTGGNTGELFF.

This clone was found once. The rearrangement uses TRBV24-1 and TRBJ2-2; no definite D call. Germline V gene sequence: CDR1 KGHDR, CDR2 SFDVKD. The CDR3 extends over 15 amino acids. V was trimmed by 0 bases and J by 4 bases, leaving 8 bases between them. CDR3 residues: CATSDLFNSTGELFF. CDR3 nucleotide sequence: TGTGCCACCAGTGATTTGTTCAACAGCACCGGGGAGCTGTTTTTT.

This sequence joins TRBV11-3 and TRBJ1-6; D unresolved. The V gene's germline CDR1 is SGHNT and CDR2 YENEEA. With 5 bases removed from V and 9 bases from J, the gap between germline ends came to 11 bases. The CDR3 length is 13 residues. The CDR3 DNA reads TGTGCCAGCAGCCCAAACGAGTTTTCACCCCTCCACTTT. It codes for CASSPNEFSPLHF.

This chain links TRBV10-2 with TRBJ1-1, with D perhaps TRBD1 (6 bases). Germline values: CDR1 WSHSY, CDR2 SAAADI. This CDR3 is built from 13 residues. V was shortened by 8 bases and J by 1 base, with 11 bases between the two germline ends. CDR3 DNA sequence: TGCGCCAGCGCAGGGGCCACGAACACTGAAGCTTTCTTT. Protein: CASAGATNTEAFF.

This chain's CDR3 is CASSPVTSGGSNEQFF. CDR3 sequence (DNA): TGTGCCAGCAGCCCCGTCACTAGCGGAGGGAGCAATGAGCAGTTCTTC. V is TRBV7-2 and J is TRBJ2-1, with 8 bases matching TRBD2. CDR3 length: 16 residues. V was clipped by 5 bases and J by 6 bases; unmatched bases: 12. Per germline, CDR1 SGHTA and CDR2 FQGNSA. The full variable domain, completed using reference TRBV7-2 and TRBJ2-1, is GAGVSQSPSNKVTEKGKDVELRCDPISGHTALYWYRQSLGQGLEFLIYFQGNSAPDKSGLPSDRFSAERTGGSVSTLTIQRTQQEDSAVYLCASSPVTSGGSNEQFFGPGTRLTVL.

With respect to this clone: Additional DNA sequences in this sample encode the identical CDR3. The V gene is TRBV9, the J gene TRBJ1-4, with 7 positions matching TRBD1. Trimming took 4 bases from V and 5 from J; bases not matched to a gene: 5. Germline V gene sequence: CDR1 SGDLS, CDR2 YYNGEE. CDR3 length: 14 residues. CDR3 sequence (DNA): TGTGCCAGCAGCCCCCGACAGGGCAATGAAAAACTGTTTTTT. Its translation: CASSPRQGNEKLFF.

The genes are TRBV27 and TRBJ2-2, with TRBD2 identical over 7 bases. The germline CDR1 and CDR2 sequences are MNHEY and SMNVEV (reference sequence). After removal of 3 bases from V and 4 bases from J, the junction contained 5 bases not matched to a gene. This CDR3 contains 15 residues. The CDR3 DNA sequence: TGTGCCAGCAGTTTGTCAAGCGGGGCCACCGGGGAGCTGTTTTTT. The encoded protein is CASSLSSGATGELFF.

The rearrangement joins TRBV5-4 to TRBJ1-6, with 7 bases that match TRBD1. The V and J ends lost 0 bases and 4 bases, in that order; junction bases with no gene match: 4. Germline loops: CDR1 SGHNT, CDR2 YYREEE (reference sequence). The CDR3 runs to 16 residues. The CDR3 region has the DNA TGTGCCAGCAGCTTGGCCAACAGGGGATATAATTCACCCCTCCACTTT. This sequence encodes CASSLANRGYNSPLHF.

The chain carries TRBV28 and TRBJ1-4; TRBD1 matches 9 bases. The CDR3 covers 16 residues. CDR1 is MDHEN, CDR2 SYDVKM, per germline. J was trimmed by 6 bases and V by 4 bases; bases with no gene match: 9. The CDR3 protein is CASSSRPTGGDEKLFF. As DNA, the CDR3 is TGTGCCAGCAGTTCCCGCCCGACAGGGGGAGATGAAAAACTGTTTTTT.

This clone was detected only once. The genes are TRBV27 and TRBJ1-5, with TRBD1 identical over 7 bases. Germline V gives CDR1 MNHEY, CDR2 SMNVEV (reference sequence). J lost 3 bases, V lost 3 bases, and 11 bases had no gene match. The length of the CDR3 is 17 residues. The CDR3 DNA is TGTGCCAGCAGTTTGATCTGGGCAGGGGGTACCAATCAGCCCCAGCATTTT. Translating gives CASSLIWAGGTNQPQHF.

This clone was picked up one time. The chain joins TRBV6-5 to TRBJ2-5, with D unresolved. The CDR3 sequence is 11 residues long. Trimming shortened V by 8 bases and J by 4 bases, and 8 bases separated the two germline ends. The germline V gene has CDR1 MNHEY and CDR2 SVGAGI. The CDR3 here is CASVQRETQYF. The CDR3 nucleotides are TGTGCCAGCGTGCAGCGAGAGACCCAGTACTTC.

The CDR3 DNA reads as TGTGCCAGTGGGGTCATGCAGGGTCCTTATAGCAATCAGCCCCAGCATTTT. Its translation: CASGVMQGPYSNQPQHF. The chain uses TRBV5-8 and TRBJ1-5; D might be TRBD1 (5 bases). This CDR3 contains 17 residues. CDR1 and CDR2 from the germline V gene are SGHTS and YDEGEE. V lost 8 bases and J 0 bases, leaving 21 bases between the germline ends.

This clone has only a few counts. The gene calls are TRBV5-1 and TRBJ1-1; 7 nucleotides line up with TRBD1. Trimming at V came to 2 bases and at J to 1 base, leaving 8 bases not matched to a gene. The CDR3 sequence is 16 residues long. Per the germline V gene, CDR1 is SGHRS and CDR2 is YFSETQ. DNA for the CDR3: TGCGCCAGCAGCTTTGGGGTCAACAGGGGGAACACTGAAGCTTTCTTT. Its protein product is CASSFGVNRGNTEAFF.

V and J are TRBV9 and TRBJ2-1, with TRBD2 identical over 15 bases. The V gene end was trimmed by 4 bases and the J gene end by 8 bases; junction bases not matched to a gene: 7. The germline CDR1 and CDR2 sequences are SGDLS and YYNGEE. This CDR3 spans 16 amino acids. CDR3 sequence: CASSRTSGRAGDEQFF. CDR3 bases: TGTGCCAGCAGCCGGACTAGCGGGAGGGCGGGCGATGAGCAGTTCTTC.

The V and J genes are TRBV7-2 and TRBJ1-1; possible D gene TRBD1, 6 bases. This CDR3 region has 18 residues. The ends were cut back, 3 bases at V and 0 bases at J, with 20 bases in the middle. Germline assignment: CDR1 SGHTA and CDR2 FQGNSA. CDR3 protein: CASSFMSPGQLMNTEAFF. The CDR3 region has the DNA TGTGCCAGCAGCTTCATGTCACCGGGACAACTTATGAACACTGAAGCTTTCTTT. Combining the CDR3 with reference TRBV7-2 and TRBJ1-1 gives the whole variable domain GAGVSQSPSNKVTEKGKDVELRCDPISGHTALYWYRQSLGQGLEFLIYFQGNSAPDKSGLPSDRFSAERTGGSVSTLTIQRTQQEDSAVYLCASSFMSPGQLMNTEAFFGQGTRLTVV.

This sequence joins TRBV28 and TRBJ2-7; 14 nucleotides line up with TRBD2. Germline V gene data show CDR1 as MDHEN and CDR2 as SYDVKM. CDR3 length: 18 residues. The trim removed 5 bases at V and 3 bases at J, leaving 12 bases unmatched. The CDR3 loop is CASSRGTSGSVVGYEQYF. In nucleotides, the CDR3 is TGTGCCAGCAGTCGCGGGACTAGCGGGAGTGTAGTCGGCTACGAGCAGTACTTC.

The chain recombines TRBV29-1 with TRBJ1-2; D gene ambiguous. Germline V lookup: CDR1 SQVTM, CDR2 ANQGSEA. With 0 bases removed from V and 4 bases from J, the gap between germline ends came to 18 bases. The CDR3 length is 16 residues. This CDR3 reads CSVEDLSRQAGYGYTF. The DNA for the CDR3 is TGCAGCGTTGAAGATCTTTCACGGCAGGCAGGCTATGGCTACACCTTC.

Remarks on this clone: This sample also contains other DNA sequences that code for the same CDR3. The rearrangement uses TRBV6-5 and TRBJ1-1, with D possibly matching TRBD1 (6 bases). Trimming pared 3 bases from V and 0 bases from J, leaving 8 bases between. Germline V CDR1 and CDR2: MNHEY, SVGAGI. The CDR3 length is 14 residues. This chain's CDR3 is CASSYGQLNTEAFF. CDR3 coding DNA: TGTGCCAGCAGTTATGGACAGTTGAACACTGAAGCTTTCTTT.

The DNA of the CDR3 is TGCGCCAGCAGGATAGCCCGGACCGGGGAGCTGTTTTTT. Protein: CASRIARTGELFF. The chain employs TRBV10-1 and TRBJ2-2, with D uncertain. V lost 6 bases, J lost 5 bases, and 10 bases lay in between. CDR1 and CDR2 (germline): WNHNN, SYGVQD (reference sequence). The CDR3 is 13 residues long.

V gene TRBV5-1 combines with J gene TRBJ2-2; 9 nucleotides align to TRBD1. Germline CDR1 and CDR2: SGHRS and YFSETQ. V lost 1 base and J lost 5; bases outside the gene matches: 6. This CDR3 comprises 16 residues. The CDR3 DNA reads as TGCGCCAGCAGCTTGTCTACAGGGGGCAATACCGGGGAGCTGTTTTTT. This gives the protein CASSLSTGGNTGELFF.

The V call is TRBV28, the J call TRBJ2-7; maybe TRBD2 (6 bases). The CDR3 runs to 13 residues. V was cut by 10 bases and J by 2 bases, with 15 bases left in between. Per germline, CDR1 MDHEN and CDR2 SYDVKM. The DNA of the CDR3 is TGTGCCACCAGGAGGGACTCTCCCTACGAGCAGTACTTC. As protein: CATRRDSPYEQYF. Full variable domain (outside the CDR3, taken from reference TRBV28 and TRBJ2-7): DVKVTQSSRYLVKRTGEKVFLECVQDMDHENMFWYRQDPGLGLRLIYFSYDVKMKEKGDIPEGYSVSREKKERFSLILESASTNQTSMYLCATRRDSPYEQYFGPGTRLTVT.

The table lists this clone with a few counts. The chain is built from TRBV7-6 and TRBJ1-1; no clear D. Between the trimmed V and J ends, which lost 2 bases and 1 base, there was a span of 11 bases. There are 15 residues in the CDR3. CDR1 and CDR2 from the germline V gene are SGHVS and FNYEAQ. The DNA of the CDR3 is TGTGCCAGCAGCTTATATGCGGGGTCGAACACTGAAGCTTTCTTT. Translation gives CASSLYAGSNTEAFF.